This entry lists 6 T cell receptor beta chains sequenced from one sample in a study of blood T cell repertoires in COVID-19. Method: immunoSEQ multiplex PCR; TCRdb's copy keeps in-frame clones and lacks some. The table lists a few hundred thousand clones, roughly nine tenths of them singletons, with 1.7% in the top ten. Sequencing was performed on PBMCs or T cells enriched from blood (not recorded which). These receptors were collected from a woman aged 25-40 years who had recovered from COVID-19.

The V gene is TRBV10-1, the J gene TRBJ1-5; D perhaps matches TRBD1 (5 bases). Trimming removed 7 bases from V and 4 bases from J, with 14 bases in between. The CDR3 is 14 amino acids. Germline CDR1 reads WNHNN; CDR2 reads SYGVQD (reference sequence). The CDR3 is CASNNGQLNQPQHF. As DNA, the CDR3 is TGCGCCAGCAATAACGGACAACTGAATCAGCCCCAGCATTTT.

This chain links TRBV2 with TRBJ1-2; weak D call: TRBD1 (5 bases). CDR1 is SNHLY, CDR2 FYNNEI, per germline. Trimming removed 5 bases at V and 1 base at J, with 14 bases between. This CDR3 has 15 residues. The CDR3 protein is CASSMRPGINYGYTF. The CDR3 DNA reads as TGTGCCAGCAGTATGCGTCCAGGGATTAACTATGGCTACACCTTC.

The table lists this clone with a count of one. J is TRBJ1-2 and V is TRBV4-2; 7 nucleotides agree with TRBD1. The germline gives CDR1 LGHNA, CDR2 YNFKEQ. The CDR3 runs to 20 residues. With V trimmed by 4 bases and J by 7 bases, 27 bases remained unmatched. CDR3 amino acids: CASSPYQAQGSRRNQSGYTF. In DNA, the CDR3 is TGTGCCAGCAGCCCCTATCAGGCACAGGGGTCACGTCGTAACCAGAGTGGCTACACCTTC.

On this clone: The germline gene is not matched at one end of the junction; a read error may be the cause. This sequence joins TRBV7-9 and TRBJ2-5, with D possibly TRBD2 on 6 matching bases. CDR1 is SEHNR and CDR2 is FQNEAQ in the germline V gene (reference sequence). This CDR3 is built from 14 residues. The CDR3 coding sequence is TGTGCCAGCAGATTAGGAGGAGCGGGAGAGACCCAGTACTTC. It codes for CASRLGGAGETQYF.

The chain employs TRBV2 and TRBJ1-4; the D gene is possibly TRBD1 (5 bases). The CDR3 loop spans 13 amino acids. Trimming removed 3 bases from V and 8 bases from J, with 10 bases in between. CDR1 is SNHLY, CDR2 FYNNEI, per germline. For the CDR3, the DNA is TGTGCCAGCAGTGAGCAGGGTTTGGAAAAACTGTTTTTT. It is translated as CASSEQGLEKLFF.

This chain uses TRBV6-2 or TRBV6-3 with TRBJ1-1; D is perhaps TRBD1 (6 bases). CDR3 length equals 15 residues. V lost 3 bases, J lost 0 bases, and 11 bases lay in between. Germline values: CDR1 MNHEY, CDR2 SVGEGT. The CDR3 loop is CASSYLGALNTEAFF. CDR3 in DNA: TGTGCCAGCAGTTATCTGGGGGCCCTGAACACTGAAGCTTTCTTT.